This T cell receptor beta chain was captured in a study of shared clonotypes between healthy human individuals. Sequencing of unsorted PBMC DNA was carried out using ten immunoSEQ deep assay plates. Measured with immunoSEQ multiplex PCR; TCRdb has only the in-frame clones, and not every one. The table has about 470,000 clones, roughly three quarters seen once; the top ten hold roughly 13%. This CDR3 is built from 14 residues. Germline V gene sequence: CDR1 SNHLY, CDR2 FYNNEI. With 7 bases removed from V and 3 bases from J, the gap between germline ends came to 16 bases. The sample taken for sequencing was PBMCs. The chain joins TRBV2 to TRBJ2-7; tentatively, D is TRBD1 (6 bases). The source of this sequence is a woman aged 40 to 50 in good health. Some clones in this sample may be carry-over from other donors' samples. The CDR3 DNA reads TGTGCCAGCACGGGGACACCTTTATACTACGAGCAGTACTTC. Its protein product is CASTGTPLYYEQYF.